The T cell receptor (beta chain) under discussion was sequenced for a study of blood T cell repertoires in COVID-19 (dated by TCRdb to about 2020). Some background on the complete study: Samples from collaborators originated in the United States, Italy and Spain and spanned both the acute and convalescent phases of COVID-19. The material from the prospective study consisted of cDNA or gDNA derived from T cells, B-cell-depleted T cells, or PBMCs. The dataset comprised deeply sampled blood TCRbeta repertoires from subjects exposed to, actively infected with, or recovered from COVID-19. The repertoires were released in a freely available public database intended as a resource for research on the immune response to SARS-CoV-2. The samples were drawn from two sources: the first 160 participants of the ongoing ImmuneRACE study, and approximately 1,300 subjects contributed by 6 global collaborators. The sample metadata nearly always contained a de-identified subject ID, COVID-19 status, age in years and sex. HLA class I and class II types, where available, came from metadata supplied by the sample provider rather than from assay-based typing.

Results and caveats for the whole study, not just this receptor: The amount of clinical and demographic metadata varied by source and participant and was provided uncurated.

TCRbeta CDR3 regions were amplified from genomic DNA using the immunoSEQ Assay, a bias-controlled multiplex PCR. The study's own analysis went as follows. The number of nucleated cells in each sample was estimated by amplification of reference gene primers within the assay. To quantify the absolute abundance of each unique TCRbeta CDR3 rearrangement, sequence reads were collapsed and filtered. Productive Simpson clonality was computed per sample as the square root of Simpson's diversity index over productive rearrangements. TCRdb carries this immuneACCESS record with in-frame sequences only. Its versions omit some clonotypes, under half of them owing to an unresolved V gene in the studies checked, with the rest unexplained. That table is the source of V, J and clone size, and D and trimming were worked out from the DNA. The sample data list about 160,000 clones, and 80% to 90% of these were observed just once. The ten largest account for 8% to 9% of the sample.

Measured from the cysteine to the phenylalanine, the CDR3 is 11 residues long. The entry retains the CDR3 DNA only, 33 bases that are in frame from base 1. V loses 4 bases of germline sequence and J loses 2 bases, and the interval between the two ends is 5 bases. Per the germline V gene (reference sequence), GTSNPN is the CDR1 and SVGIG is the CDR2. One collaborating source in Seattle enrolled patients while the patients were actively infected and followed the patients over time throughout the course of disease. Collaborating institutions collected whole blood in K2EDTA tubes following their own protocols. For TCRbeta analysis, collaborators shipped samples in one of three forms: frozen whole blood, isolated PBMCs, or DNA extracted from either of those sample types. This clone appeared once. No antigen is known for it. There are no base qualities to consult, and no much larger clone falls within one base.

Sequences were obtained from peripheral blood. This clonotype originated in a woman aged 55-70 years with COVID-19, enrolled during active disease. The rearranged chain carries TRBV30 and TRBJ1-1; the D gene remains uncertain. The CDR3 corresponds to CAWNRNTEAFF. The DNA sequence is given as TGTGCCTGGAACAGAAACACTGAAGCTTTCTTT. This CDR3, with the reference TRBV30 and TRBJ1-1 proteins standing in past its ends, gives the full variable domain SQTIHQWPATLVQPVGSPLSLECTVEGTSNPNLYWYRQAAGRGLQLLFYSVGIGQISSEVPQNLSASRPQDRQFILSSKKLLLSDSGFYLCAWNRNTEAFFGQGTRLTVV.